This T cell receptor beta chain was recorded in a study of identical twins. The CDR3 contains 14 residues. V gave up 6 bases and J gave up 4 bases; unmatched junction bases: 8. The germline V gene has CDR1 DFQATT and CDR2 SNEGSKA (reference sequence). As concerns this clonotype: This could be a read error, since a much larger clone is one nucleotide away.

One entry per CDR3 protein results from TCRdb running MiXCR on the 5' RACE reads. Among some 260,000 distinct CDR3 sequences listed, over 13% were seen once. This sequence was found in a woman younger than 35 in good health. The chain uses TRBV20-1 and TRBJ2-1; the match to TRBD2 covers 8 bases. The sample taken for sequencing was memory (CD45RO+) T cells sorted from blood. The DNA for the CDR3 is TGCAGTGCCCCGAACGGGGGGGATTACAATGAGCAGTTCTTC. Translating gives CSAPNGGDYNEQFF.